This T cell receptor (beta chain) was captured by sequencing in a study of blood T cell repertoires in COVID-19. Study-wide context: The study drew acute and convalescent COVID-19 samples from the United States, Italy and Spain. T cells, B-cell-depleted T cells, or PBMCs supplied cDNA or gDNA.

Generated by immunoSEQ multiplex PCR, the TCRdb table keeps only in-frame clones and is missing some. The table lists 110,000 to 150,000 clones, approximately 85% of them singletons. The CDR3 contains 19 residues. Between the trimmed V and J ends, which lost 2 bases and 5 bases, there was a span of 25 bases. Germline V gene lookup returns CDR1 SEHNR and CDR2 FQNEAQ (reference sequence). The clonotype comes from a woman of 80 years or more with acute or convalescent COVID-19. Sequenced: peripheral blood. This chain connects TRBV7-9 to TRBJ2-1; D unclear. The CDR3 nucleotides read TGTGCCAGCAGCTTACCTACTAACACGTTCGGCCATTGGGACAATGAGCAGTTCTTC. Translated, it gives CASSLPTNTFGHWDNEQFF. The full variable domain, with the rest looked up from reference TRBV7-9 and TRBJ2-1, is DTGVSQNPRHKITKRGQNVTFRCDPISEHNRLYWYRQTLGQGPEFLTYFQNEAQLEKSRLLSDRFSAERPKGSFSTLEIQRTEQGDSAMYLCASSLPTNTFGHWDNEQFFGPGTRLTVL.